This is a list of T cell receptor beta chains from one sample in a study of cytomegalovirus exposure and HLA in healthy donors. Sequencing was performed with immunoSEQ multiplex PCR; in TCRdb, only in-frame clones are kept and a portion is missing. The data show roughly 160,000 clones, approximately 76% seen once. Material: PBMCs. Receptors originate from a man aged 55 to 70 in good health and CMV-seronegative. CDR3s include the opening cysteine and the closing phenylalanine or tryptophan. D genes are given only for firm matches. The size entry is marked missing in some rows and otherwise reads once, few, many or a size class.

>NA|TRBV7-2|NA|TRBJ1-3
CASSAQRNTIYF
TGTGCCAGCAGCGCACAGAGAAACACCATATATTTT
>TRBD1|TRBV5-4|once|TRBJ2-7
CASSRTGPPYEQYF
TGTGCCAGCAGCAGGACAGGGCCCCCCTACGAGCAGTACTTC
>TRBD2|TRBV30|NA|TRBJ2-2
CAWSSRLAGAAGELFF
TGTGCCTGGAGCTCACGACTAGCGGGCGCCGCCGGGGAGCTGTTTTTT
>NA|TRBV2|NA|TRBJ2-7
CASSEYFPYEQYF
TGTGCCAGCAGTGAGTACTTCCCCTACGAGCAGTACTTC
>TRBD2|TRBV29-1|NA|TRBJ2-3
CSVEVPPTSGRAQYF
TGCAGCGTTGAGGTTCCCCCGACTAGCGGGAGGGCGCAGTATTTT
>NA|TRBV2|NA|TRBJ2-5
CASSEQVRETQYF
TGTGCCAGCAGTGAACAGGTCAGGGAGACCCAGTACTTC
>TRBD2|TRBV12-5|NA|TRBJ2-5
CASAIAGTSKETQYF
TGTGCTAGTGCCATAGCCGGGACTAGCAAAGAGACCCAGTACTTC
>TRBD1|TRBV28|NA|TRBJ2-1
CASSLGLGGGYNEQFF
TGTGCCAGCAGTTTGGGTCTAGGGGGCGGCTACAATGAGCAGTTCTTC
>NA|TRBV7-8|NA|TRBJ2-7
CASSFRQTYEQYF
TGTGCCAGCAGCTTTCGACAAACCTACGAGCAGTACTTC
>TRBD1|TRBV28|NA|TRBJ1-2
CASSLSDRGNGYTF
TGTGCCAGCAGTTTATCGGACAGGGGGAATGGCTACACCTTC
>TRBD1|TRBV7-9|NA|TRBJ1-4
CSSSERQGQGGEKLFF
TGTTCCAGCAGCGAGAGACAGGGCCAAGGGGGTGAAAAACTGTTTTTT
>NA|TRBV9|NA|TRBJ2-5
CASSVGAGPEETQYF
TGTGCCAGCAGCGTAGGGGCGGGTCCCGAAGAGACCCAGTACTTC
>TRBD1|TRBV11-1|NA|TRBJ2-7
CASSIRDRGPEQYF
TGTGCCAGCAGCATCCGGGACAGGGGACCCGAGCAGTACTTC
>TRBD2|TRBV5-1|NA|TRBJ2-3
CASSETSGGIDTQYF
TGCGCCAGCAGCGAGACTAGCGGGGGCATAGATACGCAGTATTTT
>NA|TRBV18|NA|TRBJ1-3
CASSPYNRDSGNTIYF
TGTGCCAGCTCACCATATAACAGGGACTCTGGAAACACCATATATTTT
>TRBD1|TRBV5-1|NA|TRBJ1-1
CASSSDRGLRNTEAFF
TGCGCCAGCAGCTCGGACAGGGGGCTCAGGAACACTGAAGCTTTCTTT
>NA|TRBV5-1|NA|TRBJ1-4
CASSFGGTTNEKLFF
TGCGCCAGCAGCTTCGGGGGAACAACTAATGAAAAACTGTTTTTT
>NA|TRBV28|NA|TRBJ1-2
CASSPPGGSNYGYTF
TGTGCCAGCAGTCCTCCGGGGGGCTCTAACTATGGCTACACCTTC
>TRBD2|TRBV29-1|NA|TRBJ2-5
CSVGSGRAETQYF
TGCAGCGTTGGGTCCGGGAGGGCAGAGACCCAGTACTTC
>TRBD1|TRBV12-5|NA|TRBJ1-3
CASGSIGTGEDTIYF
TGTGCTAGTGGTTCCATAGGGACAGGGGAGGACACCATATATTTT
>TRBD1|TRBV14|NA|TRBJ2-7
CASSQGTGDGEQYF
TGTGCCAGCAGCCAAGGGACAGGGGACGGAGAGCAGTACTTC
>TRBD1|TRBV5-8|NA|TRBJ1-3
CASSRQGVYSGNTIYF
TGTGCCAGCAGCAGACAGGGAGTGTACTCTGGAAACACCATATATTTT
>NA|TRBV7-9|NA|TRBJ2-5
CASSLSRAQETQYF
TGTGCCAGCAGCTTGTCGAGGGCCCAAGAGACCCAGTACTTC
>NA|TRBV28|few|TRBJ1-3
CTVEGVAGNTIYF
TGTACCGTAGAGGGAGTTGCTGGAAACACCATATATTTT
>TRBD1|TRBV18|NA|TRBJ1-2
CASSRTGQGARDYGYTF
TGTGCCAGCTCCCGGACGGGACAGGGGGCGCGAGACTATGGCTACACCTTC
>NA|TRBV7-9|NA|TRBJ1-1
CASSLVVTEAFF
TGTGCCAGCAGCTTAGTCGTCACTGAAGCTTTCTTT
>NA|TRBV1|NA|TRBJ1-4
CTSSQREGDEKLFF
TGCACCAGCAGCCAGAGGGAGGGGGATGAAAAACTGTTTTTT
>NA|TRBV14|NA|TRBJ1-2
CASSHTGIYGYTF
TGTGCCAGCAGCCATACAGGGATCTATGGCTACACCTTC
>TRBD1|TRBV5-4|few|TRBJ2-3
CASSGNRGGDTQYF
TGTGCCAGCAGCGGAAACAGGGGTGGGGATACGCAGTATTTT
>TRBD1|TRBV19|NA|TRBJ1-5
CASSRSFDRGGNQPQHF
TGTGCCAGTAGTCGATCCTTTGACAGGGGGGGCAATCAGCCCCAGCATTTT
>TRBD2|TRBV19|NA|TRBJ2-5
CASSIAGGLETQYF
TGTGCCAGTAGTATAGCGGGAGGGCTAGAGACCCAGTACTTC
>TRBD1|TRBV7-9|NA|TRBJ1-2
CASGRRAGQVYGYTF
TGTGCCAGCGGCCGGAGGGCGGGACAGGTCTATGGCTACACCTTC
>TRBD1|TRBV2|NA|TRBJ1-6
CASRGTGTTSSYNSPLHF
TGTGCCAGCAGAGGGACAGGGACTACGAGCTCCTATAATTCACCCCTCCACTTT
>NA|TRBV6-4|NA|TRBJ2-7
CASSAPGQCLSSYEQYF
TGTGCCAGCAGTGCACCCGGACAGTGTCTCAGCTCCTACGAGCAGTACTTC
>TRBD2|TRBV6-1|NA|TRBJ2-7
CASSDGTSIDEQYF
TGTGCCAGCAGTGACGGGACTAGTATTGACGAGCAGTACTTC
>NA|TRBV15|NA|TRBJ2-5
CATSTQDKDSIEKQYF
TGTGCCACCAGCACTCAGGATAAGGACTCCATAGAAAAGCAGTACTTC
>TRBD1|TRBV11-3|NA|TRBJ2-1
CASSLGFGGRGQDEQFF
TGTGCCAGCAGCTTAGGGTTCGGTGGCAGGGGGCAGGATGAGCAGTTCTTC
>NA|TRBV20-1|NA|TRBJ1-2
CSAREGIPEKF
TGCAGTGCTAGAGAGGGCATTCCGGAAAAATTC
>NA|TRBV4-3|NA|TRBJ2-1
CASSQADRSNNEQFF
TGCGCCAGCAGCCAAGCGGACAGATCTAACAATGAGCAGTTCTTC
>TRBD1|TRBV30|NA|TRBJ1-4
CAWSTPRGTGDEKLFF
TGTGCCTGGAGCACACCGCGGGGGACAGGAGATGAAAAACTGTTTTTT
>TRBD2|TRBV9|NA|TRBJ2-3
CASSPLGGGSGTDTQYF
TGTGCCAGCAGCCCGCTGGGGGGAGGGTCGGGCACAGATACGCAGTATTTT
>NA|TRBV28|NA|TRBJ2-2
CASSLYRVVGELFF
TGTGCCAGCAGTTTATACCGAGTTGTCGGGGAGCTGTTTTTT
>TRBD2|TRBV5-1|NA|TRBJ2-1
CASSLSGGYNEQFF
TGCGCCAGCAGCTTGTCGGGGGGCTACAATGAGCAGTTCTTC
>TRBD1|TRBV19|few|TRBJ2-6
CASSGTDGANVLTF
TGTGCCAGTAGTGGGACAGATGGGGCCAACGTCCTGACTTTC
>NA|TRBV11-2|NA|TRBJ2-1
CASSLLALGSYNEQFF
TGTGCCAGCAGCTTACTAGCACTGGGGTCCTACAATGAGCAGTTCTTC
>TRBD1|TRBV11-2|few|TRBJ2-7
CASSVDRDHEQYF
TGTGCCAGCAGCGTCGACAGGGATCACGAGCAGTACTTC
>TRBD1|TRBV5-1|NA|TRBJ1-4
CASSFGDRNNEKLFF
TGCGCCAGCAGCTTCGGGGACAGAAATAATGAAAAACTGTTTTTT
>TRBD2|TRBV27|NA|TRBJ2-3
CASSLLAGGWTDTQYF
TGTGCCAGCAGCCTACTAGCGGGAGGGTGGACAGATACGCAGTATTTT
>TRBD1|TRBV27|NA|TRBJ2-7
CASSSRTGSYEQYF
TGTGCCAGCAGTTCCCGGACAGGTTCCTACGAGCAGTACTTC
>NA|TRBV11-1|NA|TRBJ1-2
CASSLNRESVYTF
TGTGCCAGCAGCTTAAACAGGGAGTCGGTCTACACCTTC
>TRBD1|TRBV28|NA|TRBJ1-4
CATKRQGDEKLFF
TGTGCCACCAAAAGACAGGGCGATGAAAAACTGTTTTTT
>TRBD1|TRBV6-1|NA|TRBJ1-5
CASSMTGGNQPQHF
TGTGCCAGCAGTATGACAGGGGGCAATCAGCCCCAGCATTTT
>TRBD1|TRBV11-2|NA|TRBJ1-6
CASSVGTDNSPLHF
TGTGCCAGCAGTGTCGGGACAGATAATTCACCCCTCCACTTT
>TRBD2|TRBV29-1|NA|TRBJ2-1
CSVEGTSGSTYNEQFF
TGCAGCGTTGAAGGGACTAGCGGGAGTACGTACAATGAGCAGTTCTTC
>NA|TRBV11-1|NA|TRBJ2-3
CASSRGLTDTQYF
TGTGCCAGCTCACGGGGACTCACAGATACGCAGTATTTT
>NA|TRBV6-5|NA|TRBJ1-3
CASSYSSAGSGNTIYF
TGTGCCAGCAGTTACTCGTCCGCCGGCTCTGGAAACACCATATATTTT
>NA|TRBV5-1|NA|TRBJ1-3
CASSPEGGQSSGNTIYF
TGCGCCAGCAGCCCCGAGGGGGGGCAATCGTCTGGAAACACCATATATTTT
>NA|TRBV9|NA|TRBJ2-1
CASSSDGEAYNEQFF
TGTGCCAGCAGCTCCGACGGTGAGGCCTACAATGAGCAGTTCTTC
>TRBD1|TRBV29-1|NA|TRBJ2-7
CSVQPGQGGYEQYF
TGCAGCGTGCAACCGGGACAGGGTGGCTACGAGCAGTACTTC
>TRBD1|TRBV7-9|NA|TRBJ2-7
CSSSQQGYEQYF
TGTTCCAGCAGCCAACAGGGGTACGAGCAGTACTTC